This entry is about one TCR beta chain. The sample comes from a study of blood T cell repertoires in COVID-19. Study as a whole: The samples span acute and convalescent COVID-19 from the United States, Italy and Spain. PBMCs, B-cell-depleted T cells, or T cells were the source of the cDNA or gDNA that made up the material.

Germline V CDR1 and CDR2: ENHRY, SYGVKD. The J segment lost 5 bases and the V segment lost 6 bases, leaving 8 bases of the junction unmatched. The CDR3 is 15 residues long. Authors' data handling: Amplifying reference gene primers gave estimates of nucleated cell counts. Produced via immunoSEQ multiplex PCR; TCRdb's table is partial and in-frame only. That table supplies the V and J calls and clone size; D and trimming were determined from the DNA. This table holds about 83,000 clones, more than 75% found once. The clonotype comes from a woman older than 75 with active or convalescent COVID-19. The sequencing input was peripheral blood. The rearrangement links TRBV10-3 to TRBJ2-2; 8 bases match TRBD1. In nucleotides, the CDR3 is TGTGCCATCAGGATAGACAGGGGAAATACCGGGGAGCTGTTTTTT. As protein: CAIRIDRGNTGELFF.